This TCR beta chain was recorded in a study of T cell responses to AZD1222 COVID-19 vaccine. Germline lookup yields CDR1 MNHEY and CDR2 SMNVEV (reference sequence). The J segment lost 5 bases and the V segment lost 5 bases, leaving 7 bases of the junction unmatched. The length of the CDR3 is 14 residues. Profiling relied on immunoSEQ multiplex PCR, and the TCRdb table lists in-frame clones only, not all of them. The top ten hold 2.9% of the sample, which has some 120,000 clones, 85% to 95% seen once. The TCR comes from an adult in good health. The V and J genes are TRBV27 and TRBJ2-7, with TRBD1 identical over 9 bases. The sample was peripheral blood, taken on day 0 of AZD1222 vaccination. The CDR3 reads CASSPRTGGNEQYF. In nucleotides, the CDR3 is TGTGCCAGCAGTCCCCGCACAGGGGGCAACGAGCAGTACTTC.